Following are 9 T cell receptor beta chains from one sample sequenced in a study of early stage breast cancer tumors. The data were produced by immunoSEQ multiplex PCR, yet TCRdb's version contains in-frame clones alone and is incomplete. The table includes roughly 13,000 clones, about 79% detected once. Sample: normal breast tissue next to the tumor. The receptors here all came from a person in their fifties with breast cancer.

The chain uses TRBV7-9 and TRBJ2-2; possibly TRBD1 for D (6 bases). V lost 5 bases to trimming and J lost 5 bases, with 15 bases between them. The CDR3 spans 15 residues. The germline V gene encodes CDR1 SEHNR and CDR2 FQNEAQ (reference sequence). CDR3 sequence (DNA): TGTGCCAGCAGCCCAGGACAGTTGCTTACCGGGGAGCTGTTTTTT. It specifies CASSPGQLLTGELFF.

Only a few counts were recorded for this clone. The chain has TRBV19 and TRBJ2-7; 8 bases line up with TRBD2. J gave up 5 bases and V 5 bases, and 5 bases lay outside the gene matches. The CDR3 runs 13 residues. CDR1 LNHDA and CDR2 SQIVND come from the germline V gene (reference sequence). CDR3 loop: CASSYQRGNEQYF. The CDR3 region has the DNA TGTGCCAGTAGTTACCAGCGGGGGAACGAGCAGTACTTC.

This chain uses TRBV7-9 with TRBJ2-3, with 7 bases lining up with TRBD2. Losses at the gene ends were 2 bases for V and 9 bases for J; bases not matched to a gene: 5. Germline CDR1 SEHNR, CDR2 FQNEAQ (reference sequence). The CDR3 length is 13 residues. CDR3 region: CASSLLAEGTQYF. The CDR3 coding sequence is TGTGCCAGCAGCTTACTAGCGGAAGGCACGCAGTATTTT.

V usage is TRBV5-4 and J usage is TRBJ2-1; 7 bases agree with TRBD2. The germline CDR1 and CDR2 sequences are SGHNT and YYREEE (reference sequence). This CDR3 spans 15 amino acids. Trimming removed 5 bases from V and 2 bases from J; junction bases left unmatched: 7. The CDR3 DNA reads TGTGCCAGCAGTGTGGGGGGGAGCGCCTACAATGAGCAGTTCTTC. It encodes CASSVGGSAYNEQFF.

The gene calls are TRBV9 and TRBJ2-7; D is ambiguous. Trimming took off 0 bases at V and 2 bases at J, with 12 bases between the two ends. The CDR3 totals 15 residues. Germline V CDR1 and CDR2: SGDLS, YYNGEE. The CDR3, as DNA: TGTGCCAGCAGCGTAGGGGCAGCTTTTGCCTACGAGCAGTACTTC. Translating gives CASSVGAAFAYEQYF.

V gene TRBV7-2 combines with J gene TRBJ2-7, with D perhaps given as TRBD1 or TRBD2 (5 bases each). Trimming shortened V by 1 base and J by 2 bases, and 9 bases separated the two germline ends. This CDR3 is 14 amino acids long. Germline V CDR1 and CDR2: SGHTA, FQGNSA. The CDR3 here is CASSLGGMAYEQYF. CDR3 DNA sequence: TGTGCCAGCAGCTTAGGGGGGATGGCCTACGAGCAGTACTTC.

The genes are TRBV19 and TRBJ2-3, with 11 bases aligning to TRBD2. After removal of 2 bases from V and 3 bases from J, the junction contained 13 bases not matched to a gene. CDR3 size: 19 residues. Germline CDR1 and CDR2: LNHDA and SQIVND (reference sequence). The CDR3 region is CASSILGLAGGLYTDTQYF. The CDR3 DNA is TGTGCCAGTAGTATACTCGGGCTAGCGGGGGGCCTTTATACAGATACGCAGTATTTT.

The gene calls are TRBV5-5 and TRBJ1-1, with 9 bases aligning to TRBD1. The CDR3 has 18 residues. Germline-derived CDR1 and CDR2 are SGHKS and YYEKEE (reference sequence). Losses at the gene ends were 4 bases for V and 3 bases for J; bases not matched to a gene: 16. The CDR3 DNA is TGTGCCAGCAGCCCGGGGCAACACAGGGGGCTGAGGTACACTGAAGCTTTCTTT. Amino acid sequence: CASSPGQHRGLRYTEAFF.

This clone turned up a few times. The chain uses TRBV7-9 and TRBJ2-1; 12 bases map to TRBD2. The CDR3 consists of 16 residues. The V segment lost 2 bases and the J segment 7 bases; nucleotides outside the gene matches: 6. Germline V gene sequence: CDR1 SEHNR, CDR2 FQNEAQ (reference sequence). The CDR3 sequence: CASSLPRLAGENEQFF. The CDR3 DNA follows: TGTGCCAGCAGCTTACCTCGACTAGCGGGAGAGAATGAGCAGTTCTTC.